This TCR beta chain was sequenced in a study of blood T cell repertoires in COVID-19. The CDR3 is made up of 14 amino acids. Losses at the gene ends were 6 bases for V and 1 base for J; bases not matched to a gene: 2. Germline lookup yields CDR1 LNHDA and CDR2 SQIVND (reference sequence). Assay: immunoSEQ multiplex PCR; the TCRdb copy retains only in-frame clones and omits some. The repertoire has some 80,000 clones, under 90% of them found once; the top ten carry more than 10%. Sample: peripheral blood. The chain couples TRBV19 to TRBJ2-7; 11 nucleotides agree with TRBD2. This sequence was found in a woman aged 35 to 49 with active or convalescent COVID-19. CDR3 bases: TGTGCCAGTAGACTAGCGGGAGAGTCCTACGAGCAGTACTTC. Amino acids: CASRLAGESYEQYF. The entire variable domain, with the rest obtained from reference TRBV19 and TRBJ2-7, is as follows: DGGITQSPKYLFRKEGQNVTLSCEQNLNHDAMYWYRQDPGQGLRLIYYSQIVNDFQKGDIAEGYSVSREKKESFPLTVTSAQKNPTAFYLCASRLAGESYEQYFGPGTRLTVT.